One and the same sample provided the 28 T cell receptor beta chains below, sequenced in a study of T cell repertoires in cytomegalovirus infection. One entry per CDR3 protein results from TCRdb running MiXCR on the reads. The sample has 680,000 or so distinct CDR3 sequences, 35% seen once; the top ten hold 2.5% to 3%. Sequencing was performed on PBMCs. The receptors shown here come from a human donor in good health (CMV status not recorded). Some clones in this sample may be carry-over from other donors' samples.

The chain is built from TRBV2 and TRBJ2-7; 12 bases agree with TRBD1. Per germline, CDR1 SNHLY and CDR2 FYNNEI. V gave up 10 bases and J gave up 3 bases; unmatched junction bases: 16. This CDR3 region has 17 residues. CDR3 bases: TGTGCCACCCAAGGTTCCTCCAGGGACAGGGGGCTCTACGAGCAGTACTTC. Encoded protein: CATQGSSRDRGLYEQYF.

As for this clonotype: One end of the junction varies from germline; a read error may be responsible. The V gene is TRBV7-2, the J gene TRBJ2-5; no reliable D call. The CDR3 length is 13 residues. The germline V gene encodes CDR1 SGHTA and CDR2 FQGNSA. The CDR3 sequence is CARSLGHRETQYF. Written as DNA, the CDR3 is TGTGCCAGAAGCTTGGGCCACCGAGAGACCCAGTACTTC.

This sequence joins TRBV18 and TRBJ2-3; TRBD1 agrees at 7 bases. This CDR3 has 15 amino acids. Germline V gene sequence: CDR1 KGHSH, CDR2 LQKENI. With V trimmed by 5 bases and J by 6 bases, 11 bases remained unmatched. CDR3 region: CASSFRDSSPDTQYF. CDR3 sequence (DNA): TGTGCCAGCTCATTCCGGGACAGTTCTCCGGATACGCAGTATTTT.

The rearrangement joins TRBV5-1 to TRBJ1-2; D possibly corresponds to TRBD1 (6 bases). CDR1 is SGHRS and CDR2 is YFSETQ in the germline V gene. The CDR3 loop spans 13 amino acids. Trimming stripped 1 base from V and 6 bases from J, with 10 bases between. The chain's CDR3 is CASSLSGGHGYTF. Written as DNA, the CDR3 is TGCGCCAGCAGCTTGTCGGGGGGCCATGGCTACACCTTC.

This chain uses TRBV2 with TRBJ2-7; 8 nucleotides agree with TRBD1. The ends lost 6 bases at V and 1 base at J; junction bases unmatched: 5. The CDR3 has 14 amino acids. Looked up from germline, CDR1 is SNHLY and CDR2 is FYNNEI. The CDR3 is CASSQGAASYEQYF. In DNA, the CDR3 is TGTGCCAGCAGCCAGGGGGCGGCGTCCTACGAGCAGTACTTC.

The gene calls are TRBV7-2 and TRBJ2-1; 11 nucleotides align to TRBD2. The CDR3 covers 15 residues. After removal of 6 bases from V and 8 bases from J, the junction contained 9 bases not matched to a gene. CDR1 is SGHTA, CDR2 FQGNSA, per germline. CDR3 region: CASRPLAGGGHEQFF. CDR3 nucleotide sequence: TGTGCCAGCAGACCCCTAGCGGGAGGCGGCCATGAGCAGTTCTTC.

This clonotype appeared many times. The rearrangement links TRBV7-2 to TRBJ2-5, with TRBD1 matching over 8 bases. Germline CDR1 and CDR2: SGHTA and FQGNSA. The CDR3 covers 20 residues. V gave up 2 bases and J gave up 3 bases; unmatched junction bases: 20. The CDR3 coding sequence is TGTGCCAGCAGCTTAAAGTTCGGGGGCGACAGGGGTCAATCTAAAGAGACCCAGTACTTC. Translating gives CASSLKFGGDRGQSKETQYF.

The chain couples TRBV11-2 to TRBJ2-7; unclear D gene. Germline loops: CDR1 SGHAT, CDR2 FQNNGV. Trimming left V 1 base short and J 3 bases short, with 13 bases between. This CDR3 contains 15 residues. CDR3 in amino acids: CASSLGPSTYYEQYF. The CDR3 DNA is TGTGCCAGCAGCTTAGGTCCCTCGACATACTACGAGCAGTACTTC.

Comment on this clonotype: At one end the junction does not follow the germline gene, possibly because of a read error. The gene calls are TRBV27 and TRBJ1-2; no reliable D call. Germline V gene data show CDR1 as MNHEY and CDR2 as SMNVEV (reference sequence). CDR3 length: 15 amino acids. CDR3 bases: TGTGACAGCAAAGTTGGCGTGGCCTTTAACTATGGCTACACCTTC. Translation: CDSKVGVAFNYGYTF.

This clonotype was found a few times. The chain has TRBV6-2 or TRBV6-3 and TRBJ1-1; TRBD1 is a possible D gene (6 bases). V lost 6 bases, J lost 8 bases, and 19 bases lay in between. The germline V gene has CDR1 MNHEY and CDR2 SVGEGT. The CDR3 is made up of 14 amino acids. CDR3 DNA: TGTGCCAGCAGCGCCGGAGGGGGGCTGGCGGAAGCTTTCTTT. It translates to CASSAGGGLAEAFF.

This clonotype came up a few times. DNA of the CDR3: TGTGCCAGCAGCTTAACCGGGACTAGCGCGTTCTACGAGCAGTACTTC. Amino acid sequence: CASSLTGTSAFYEQYF. The chain uses TRBV7-8 and TRBJ2-7; 10 bases are a match to TRBD2. Germline CDR1 and CDR2: SGHVS and FQNEAQ. This CDR3 has 16 residues. Trimming cost V 2 bases and J 3 bases; bases outside gene matches: 7.

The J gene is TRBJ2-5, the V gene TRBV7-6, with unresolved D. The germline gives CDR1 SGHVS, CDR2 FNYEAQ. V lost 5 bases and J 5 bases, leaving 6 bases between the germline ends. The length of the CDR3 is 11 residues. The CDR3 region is CASSQTETQYF. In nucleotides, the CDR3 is TGTGCCAGCAGCCAAACTGAGACCCAGTACTTC.

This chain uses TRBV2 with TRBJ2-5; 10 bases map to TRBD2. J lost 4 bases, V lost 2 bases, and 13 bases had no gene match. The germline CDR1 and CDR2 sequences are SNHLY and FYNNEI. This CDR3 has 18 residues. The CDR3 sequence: CASSERRASGSIIETQYF. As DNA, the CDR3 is TGTGCCAGCAGTGAACGTCGAGCTAGCGGGAGTATTATAGAGACCCAGTACTTC.

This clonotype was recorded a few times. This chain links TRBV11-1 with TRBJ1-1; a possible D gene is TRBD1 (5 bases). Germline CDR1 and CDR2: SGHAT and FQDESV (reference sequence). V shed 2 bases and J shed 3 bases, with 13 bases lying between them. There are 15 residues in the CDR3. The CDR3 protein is CASSLRGGADTEAFF. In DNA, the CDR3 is TGTGCCAGCAGCTTACGGGGGGGTGCGGACACTGAAGCTTTCTTT. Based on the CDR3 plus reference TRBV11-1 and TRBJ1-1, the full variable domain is EAEVAQSPRYKITEKSQAVAFWCDPISGHATLYWYRQILGQGPELLVQFQDESVVDDSQLPKDRFSAERLKGVDSTLKIQPAELGDSAMYLCASSLRGGADTEAFFGQGTRLTVV.

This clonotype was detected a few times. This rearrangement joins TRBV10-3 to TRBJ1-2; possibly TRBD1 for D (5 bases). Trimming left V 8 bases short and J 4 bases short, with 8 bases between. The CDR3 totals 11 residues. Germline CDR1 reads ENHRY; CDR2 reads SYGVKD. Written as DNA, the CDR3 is TGTGCCATCGGGGCAGCCTATGGCTACACCTTC. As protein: CAIGAAYGYTF.

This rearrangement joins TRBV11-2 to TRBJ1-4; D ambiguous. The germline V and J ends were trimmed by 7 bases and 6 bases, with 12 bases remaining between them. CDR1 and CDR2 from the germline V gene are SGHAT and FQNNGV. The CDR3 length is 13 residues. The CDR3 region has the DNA TGTGCCAGCAACGATCTGGGGTATGAAAAACTGTTTTTT. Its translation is CASNDLGYEKLFF.

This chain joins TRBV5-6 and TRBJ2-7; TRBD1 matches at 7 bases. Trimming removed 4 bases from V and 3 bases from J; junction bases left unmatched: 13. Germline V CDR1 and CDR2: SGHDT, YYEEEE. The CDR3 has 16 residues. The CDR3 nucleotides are TGTGCCAGCAGCGCGACACAACTCCGGGACAGCTACGAGCAGTACTTC. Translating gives CASSATQLRDSYEQYF.

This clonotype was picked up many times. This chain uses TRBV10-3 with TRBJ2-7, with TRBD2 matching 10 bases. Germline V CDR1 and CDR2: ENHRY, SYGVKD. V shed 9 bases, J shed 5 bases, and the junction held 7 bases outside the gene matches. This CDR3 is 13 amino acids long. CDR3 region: CAIGTSVDDEQYF. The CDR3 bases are TGTGCCATTGGGACTAGCGTCGATGACGAGCAGTACTTC.

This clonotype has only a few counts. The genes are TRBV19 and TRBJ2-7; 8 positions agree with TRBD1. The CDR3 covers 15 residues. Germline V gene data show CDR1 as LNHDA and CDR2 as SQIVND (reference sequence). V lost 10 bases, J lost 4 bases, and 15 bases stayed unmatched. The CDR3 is CATVTGGPFIYEQYF. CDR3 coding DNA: TGTGCCACCGTTACAGGGGGTCCCTTTATATACGAGCAGTACTTC.

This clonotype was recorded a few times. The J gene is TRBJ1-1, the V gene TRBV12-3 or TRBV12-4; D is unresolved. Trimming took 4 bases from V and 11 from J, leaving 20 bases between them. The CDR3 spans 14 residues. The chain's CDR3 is CASSSRIFPDYAFF. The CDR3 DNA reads TGTGCCAGCAGTTCGCGGATTTTTCCCGACTATGCTTTCTTT.

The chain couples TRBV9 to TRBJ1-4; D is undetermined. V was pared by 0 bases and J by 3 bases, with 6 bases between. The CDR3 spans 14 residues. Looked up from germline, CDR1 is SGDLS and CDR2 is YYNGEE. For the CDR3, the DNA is TGTGCCAGCAGCGTAGGCAAGGCTAATGAAAAACTGTTTTTT. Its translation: CASSVGKANEKLFF. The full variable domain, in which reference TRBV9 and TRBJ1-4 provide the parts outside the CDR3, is DSGVTQTPKHLITATGQRVTLRCSPRSGDLSVYWYQQSLDQGLQFLIQYYNGEERAKGNILERFSAQQFPDLHSELNLSSLELGDSALYFCASSVGKANEKLFFGSGTQLSVL.

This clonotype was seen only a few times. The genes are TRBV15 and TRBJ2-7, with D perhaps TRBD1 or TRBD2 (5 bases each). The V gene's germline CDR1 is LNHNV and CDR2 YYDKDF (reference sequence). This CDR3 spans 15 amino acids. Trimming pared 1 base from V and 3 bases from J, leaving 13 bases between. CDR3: CATSRVGQGDYEQYF. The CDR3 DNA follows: TGTGCCACCAGCAGAGTCGGGCAGGGAGACTACGAGCAGTACTTC.

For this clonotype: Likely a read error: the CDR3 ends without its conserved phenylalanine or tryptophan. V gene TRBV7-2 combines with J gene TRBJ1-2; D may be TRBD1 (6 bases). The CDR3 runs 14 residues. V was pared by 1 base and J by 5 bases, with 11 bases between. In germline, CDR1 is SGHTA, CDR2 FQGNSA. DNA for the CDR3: TGTGCCAGCAGCTTAGTCAGGGGAAGTTATGGCTACACCTTA. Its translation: CASSLVRGSYGYTL.

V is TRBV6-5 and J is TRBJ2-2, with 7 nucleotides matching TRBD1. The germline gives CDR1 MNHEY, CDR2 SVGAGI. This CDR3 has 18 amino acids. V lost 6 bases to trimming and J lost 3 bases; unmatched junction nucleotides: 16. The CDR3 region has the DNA TGTGCCAGCAGCGGCGACAGGGTCCATCTCCGCGACACCGGGGAGCTGTTTTTT. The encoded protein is CASSGDRVHLRDTGELFF.

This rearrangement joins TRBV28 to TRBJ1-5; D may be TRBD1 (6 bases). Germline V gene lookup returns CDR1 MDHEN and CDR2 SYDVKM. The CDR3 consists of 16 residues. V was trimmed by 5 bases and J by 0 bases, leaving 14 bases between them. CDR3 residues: CASSTPWGLSNQPQHF. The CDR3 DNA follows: TGTGCCAGCAGTACTCCGTGGGGGCTTAGCAATCAGCCCCAGCATTTT. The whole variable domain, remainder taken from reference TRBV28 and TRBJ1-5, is DVKVTQSSRYLVKRTGEKVFLECVQDMDHENMFWYRQDPGLGLRLIYFSYDVKMKEKGDIPEGYSVSREKKERFSLILESASTNQTSMYLCASSTPWGLSNQPQHFGDGTRLSIL.

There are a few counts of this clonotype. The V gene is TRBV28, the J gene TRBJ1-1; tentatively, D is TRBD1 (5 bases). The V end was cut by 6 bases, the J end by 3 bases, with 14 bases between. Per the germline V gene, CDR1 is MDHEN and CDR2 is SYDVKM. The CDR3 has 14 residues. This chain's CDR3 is CASRQVFTHTEAFF. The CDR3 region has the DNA TGTGCCAGCAGACAGGTTTTTACCCACACTGAAGCTTTCTTT.

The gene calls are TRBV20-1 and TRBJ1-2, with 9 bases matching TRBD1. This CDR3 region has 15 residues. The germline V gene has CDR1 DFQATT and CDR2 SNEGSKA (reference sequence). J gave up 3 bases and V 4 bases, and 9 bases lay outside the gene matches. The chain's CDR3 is CSATRGTGGDYGYTF. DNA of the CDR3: TGCAGTGCTACGAGAGGAACAGGGGGCGACTATGGCTACACCTTC.

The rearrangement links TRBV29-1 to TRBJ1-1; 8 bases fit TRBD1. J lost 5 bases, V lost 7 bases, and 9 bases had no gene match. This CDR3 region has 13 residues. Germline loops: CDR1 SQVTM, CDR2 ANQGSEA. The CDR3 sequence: CSGRTGLVTEAFF. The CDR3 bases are TGCAGCGGCCGGACAGGGTTGGTGACTGAAGCTTTCTTT. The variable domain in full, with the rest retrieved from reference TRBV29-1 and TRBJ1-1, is SAVISQKPSRDICQRGTSLTIQCQVDSQVTMMFWYRQQPGQSLTLIATANQGSEATYESGFVIDKFPISRPNLTFSTLTVSNMSPEDSSIYLCSGRTGLVTEAFFGQGTRLTVV.